The clone carrying this T cell receptor (beta chain) was seen at least ten times. Its matching antigen is unknown. RNA transcripts yielded amplified TCR beta CDR3 regions. A set of HTBI primers served as the primers for a first-round RT-PCR of the TCR CDR3. Each CDR3 protein gets one entry after TCRdb re-called the multiplex PCR reads with MiXCR. Of 350,000 to 400,000 distinct CDR3 sequences in the sample, approximately 20% were seen once. These data originate in a study of T cells in Graves' hyperthyroidism and ophthalmopathy. General study results and limits: Ophthalmopathy and stable hyperthyroidism were told apart by a 13 V-J model.

With a duration under 2 months, the hyperthyroidism was newly diagnosed in patients aged 18 to 65. V dropped 7 bases and J dropped 3 bases, with 13 bases sitting between them. CDR3 length: 13 residues. Germline V gene lookup returns CDR1 MNHEY and CDR2 SMNVEV (reference sequence). The rearrangement uses TRBV27 and TRBJ2-7; D remains ambiguous. The specimen was blood. The TCR comes from a woman under 30 with Graves' hyperthyroidism. For the CDR3, the DNA is TGTGCCAGCACGGATCATCGCGACTACGAGCAGTACTTC. Protein product: CASTDHRDYEQYF.